These T cell receptor beta chains were read from a single sample in a study of blood T cell repertoires in COVID-19. Sequencing used immunoSEQ multiplex PCR; TCRdb keeps in-frame clones, though not all of them. This table has roughly 250,000 clones, about 86% appearing once. The source material was peripheral blood. These receptors were collected from a person between 65 and 79 years old with COVID-19, enrolled during active disease. Each CDR3 is given with its conserved first and last residue. Not all rows give a size; the values are once, few, many and, for expanded clones, a class.

V	J	size	CDR3
TRBV11-2	TRBJ1-1	.	CASSLAQVDTEAFF
TRBV2	TRBJ1-1	.	CASPSKMSDRYDLNTEAFF
TRBV7-3	TRBJ2-1	.	CASSFAAGGNNEQFF
TRBV4-2	TRBJ1-3	.	CASSQDRTANSGNTIYF
TRBV9	TRBJ1-4	.	CASSVSETVAQGKLFF
TRBV3-1/TRBV3-2	TRBJ2-3	.	CASSETSGGADTQYF
TRBV28	TRBJ1-2	.	CASSLRRGYYGYTF
TRBV6-5	TRBJ1-6	.	CASRPTGYDSPLHF
TRBV20-1	TRBJ1-1	.	CSARVMTKAFF
TRBV6-2/TRBV6-3	TRBJ1-1	.	CASSYSQGILYTEAFF
TRBV19	TRBJ1-4	.	CASSRLNEKLFF
TRBV7-2	TRBJ2-7	.	CASSFSAGRSCEQYF
TRBV21-1	TRBJ1-5	.	CASSRPRDRRPHLRYSNQPQHF
TRBV12-5	TRBJ2-2	.	CASGFTGTPNTGELFF
TRBV11-2	TRBJ2-2	.	CASSFGSGGAGAGELFF
TRBV28	TRBJ1-2	.	CASTLGEGGIYGYTF
TRBV5-1	TRBJ2-5	.	CASSLAGAQETQYF
TRBV12-3/TRBV12-4	TRBJ1-1	.	CASTPTGNTEAFF
TRBV7-2	TRBJ1-2	.	CASSGGKGLNYGYTF
TRBV7-2	TRBJ1-5	.	CASSLVSRGFTNQPQHF
TRBV5-1	TRBJ2-1	.	CASSPPVAGVGNEQFF
TRBV13	TRBJ1-4	.	CASSPRGGEKLFF
TRBV5-1	TRBJ1-6	.	CASSLAGLSSSYNSPLHF
TRBV4-2	TRBJ2-4	.	CASSQEGDRGKNIQYF
TRBV24-1	TRBJ2-5	.	CATSDLQGTSASWAETQYF
TRBV6-5	TRBJ1-2	once	CASSYSRQGTNGYTF
TRBV28	TRBJ2-3	.	CASSPGLAARSTDTQYF
TRBV9	TRBJ1-1	.	CASSVDCRGGYRRFPEAFF
TRBV6-6	TRBJ1-4	few	CASRDRGQLNEKLFF
TRBV11-2	TRBJ2-7	.	CASSRAEGNLFLGEQYF
TRBV9	TRBJ1-1	.	CASSVTGGANEAFF
TRBV19	TRBJ1-1	.	CASSINRMNTEAFF
TRBV20-1	TRBJ2-7	few	CSAGVSYEQYF
TRBV6-4	TRBJ2-3	.	CASSDAQTSTDTQYF
TRBV7-9	TRBJ2-7	few	CASSSTWTGMDEQYF